The T cell receptor beta chain under discussion was sequenced for a study of OX40 agonist ivuxolimab in advanced cancers. The data were produced by immunoSEQ multiplex PCR, yet TCRdb's version contains in-frame clones alone and is incomplete. The repertoire consists of about 21,000 clones, with 80% to 90% occurring once and the leading ten covering more than 13%. This clone was seen only a few times. The CDR3 sequence is 15 residues long. Germline V gene data show CDR1 as LNHDA and CDR2 as SQIVND (reference sequence). J gave up 7 bases and V 1 base, and 2 bases lay outside the gene matches. The V call is TRBV19, the J call TRBJ2-1; 12 bases are a match to TRBD2. This TCR was sampled from an adult with an advanced solid tumor such as melanoma, head and neck, liver or kidney cancer. The sequenced sample was CD4+ or CD8+ T cells sorted from blood, obtained in a trial of the OX40 agonist ivuxolimab. The CDR3 DNA follows: TGTGCCAGTAGTATAGGACTAGCGGGGGAGAATGAGCAGTTCTTC. Protein product: CASSIGLAGENEQFF. The whole variable domain, remainder taken from reference TRBV19 and TRBJ2-1, is DGGITQSPKYLFRKEGQNVTLSCEQNLNHDAMYWYRQDPGQGLRLIYYSQIVNDFQKGDIAEGYSVSREKKESFPLTVTSAQKNPTAFYLCASSIGLAGENEQFFGPGTRLTVL.